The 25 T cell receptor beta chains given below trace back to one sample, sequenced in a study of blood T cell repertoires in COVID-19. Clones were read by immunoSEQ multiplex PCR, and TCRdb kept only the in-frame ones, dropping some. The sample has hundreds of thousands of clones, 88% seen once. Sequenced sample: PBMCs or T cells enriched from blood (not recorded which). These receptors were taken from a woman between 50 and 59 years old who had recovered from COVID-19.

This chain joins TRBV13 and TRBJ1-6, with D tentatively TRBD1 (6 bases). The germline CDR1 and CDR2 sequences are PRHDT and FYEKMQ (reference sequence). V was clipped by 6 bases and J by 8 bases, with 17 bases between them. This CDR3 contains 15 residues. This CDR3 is CASSPRTEADSPLHF. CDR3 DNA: TGTGCCAGCAGTCCGAGGACAGAAGCAGATTCACCCCTCCACTTT.

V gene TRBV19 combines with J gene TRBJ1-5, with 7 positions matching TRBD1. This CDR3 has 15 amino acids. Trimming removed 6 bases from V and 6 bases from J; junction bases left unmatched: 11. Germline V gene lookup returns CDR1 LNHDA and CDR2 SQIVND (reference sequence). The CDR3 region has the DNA TGTGCCAGTAGCCCCCAACAGGGGCTGAGTCAGCCCCAGCATTTT. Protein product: CASSPQQGLSQPQHF.

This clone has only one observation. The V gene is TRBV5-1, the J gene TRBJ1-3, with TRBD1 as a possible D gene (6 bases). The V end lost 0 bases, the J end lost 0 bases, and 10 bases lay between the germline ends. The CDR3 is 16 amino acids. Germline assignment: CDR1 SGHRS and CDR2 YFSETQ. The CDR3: CASSLGTATSGNTIYF. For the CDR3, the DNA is TGCGCCAGCAGCTTGGGGACAGCAACCTCTGGAAACACCATATATTTT.

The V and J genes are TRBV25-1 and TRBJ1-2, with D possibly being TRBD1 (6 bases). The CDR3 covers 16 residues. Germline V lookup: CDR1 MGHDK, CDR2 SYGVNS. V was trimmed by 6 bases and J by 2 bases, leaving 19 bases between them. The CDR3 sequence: CASRISEDSPNYGYTF. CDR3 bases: TGTGCCAGCAGGATTTCCGAGGACAGCCCCAACTATGGCTACACCTTC.

CDR3 nucleotides: TGTGCCAGCAGCTTAAACAGGGGAGCTAACTATGGCTACACCTTC. Translating gives CASSLNRGANYGYTF. V is TRBV11-2 and J is TRBJ1-2, with 7 bases identical to TRBD1. The CDR3 spans 15 residues. The germline CDR1 and CDR2 sequences are SGHAT and FQNNGV. V shed 2 bases, J shed 0 bases, and the junction held 3 bases outside the gene matches.

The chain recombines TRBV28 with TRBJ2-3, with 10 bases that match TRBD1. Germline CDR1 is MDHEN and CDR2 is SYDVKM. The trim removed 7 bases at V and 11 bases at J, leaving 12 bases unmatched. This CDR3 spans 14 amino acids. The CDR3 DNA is TGTGCCAGCACCCCGGGACAGGGGTTGGTTTGGCAGTATTTT. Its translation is CASTPGQGLVWQYF.

The CDR3 coding sequence is TGTGCCAGCAGTGAACGGGGGATACAGCCCCAGCATTTT. Translation gives CASSERGIQPQHF. The chain employs TRBV2 and TRBJ1-5, with a tentative D call TRBD1 (5 bases). The CDR3 is 13 residues long. Germline V lookup: CDR1 SNHLY, CDR2 FYNNEI. Trimming cost V 2 bases and J 7 bases, with 9 bases left between them.

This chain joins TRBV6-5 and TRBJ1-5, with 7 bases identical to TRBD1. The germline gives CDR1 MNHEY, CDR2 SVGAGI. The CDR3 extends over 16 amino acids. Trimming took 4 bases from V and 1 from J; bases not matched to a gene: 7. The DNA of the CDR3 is TGTGCCAGCAGTTTGACAGGGCTTGCGAGCAATCAGCCCCAGCATTTT. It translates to CASSLTGLASNQPQHF.

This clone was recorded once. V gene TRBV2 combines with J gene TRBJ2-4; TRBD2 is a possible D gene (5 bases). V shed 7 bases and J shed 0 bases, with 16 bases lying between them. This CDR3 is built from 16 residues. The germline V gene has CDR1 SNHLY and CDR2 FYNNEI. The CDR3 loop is CASIGLGGVAKNIQYF. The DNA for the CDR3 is TGTGCCAGCATAGGACTTGGAGGCGTAGCCAAAAACATTCAGTACTTC. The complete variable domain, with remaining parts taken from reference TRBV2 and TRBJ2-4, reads EPEVTQTPSHQVTQMGQEVILRCVPISNHLYFYWYRQILGQKVEFLVSFYNNEISEKSEIFDDQFSVERPDGSNFTLKIRSTKLEDSAMYFCASIGLGGVAKNIQYFGAGTRLSVL.

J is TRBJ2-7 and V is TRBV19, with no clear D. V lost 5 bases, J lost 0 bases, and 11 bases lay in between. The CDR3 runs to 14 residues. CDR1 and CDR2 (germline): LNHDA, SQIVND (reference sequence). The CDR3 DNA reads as TGTGCCAGTAGTCCCAGGATACCCTCCTACGAGCAGTACTTC. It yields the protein CASSPRIPSYEQYF.

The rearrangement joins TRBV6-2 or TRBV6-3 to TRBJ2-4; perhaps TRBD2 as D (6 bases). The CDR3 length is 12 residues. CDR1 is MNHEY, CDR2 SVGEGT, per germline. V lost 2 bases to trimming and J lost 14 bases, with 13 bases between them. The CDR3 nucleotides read TGTGCCAGCAGTTACCAAGGACTAACAGAGTACTTC. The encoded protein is CASSYQGLTEYF.

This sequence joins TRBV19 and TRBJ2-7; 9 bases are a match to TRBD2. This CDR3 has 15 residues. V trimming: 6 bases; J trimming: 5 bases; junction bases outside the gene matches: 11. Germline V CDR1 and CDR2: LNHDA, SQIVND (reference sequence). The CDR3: CASRDLAGNAHEQYF. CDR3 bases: TGTGCCAGTAGGGACCTAGCGGGAAACGCCCACGAGCAGTACTTC.

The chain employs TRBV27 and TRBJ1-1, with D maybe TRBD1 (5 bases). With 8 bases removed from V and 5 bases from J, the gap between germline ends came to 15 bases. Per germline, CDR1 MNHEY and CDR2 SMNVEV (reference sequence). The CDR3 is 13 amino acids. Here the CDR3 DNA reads TGTGCCAGCGCCTTCCGGGGGTTTACTGAAGCTTTCTTT. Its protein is CASAFRGFTEAFF.

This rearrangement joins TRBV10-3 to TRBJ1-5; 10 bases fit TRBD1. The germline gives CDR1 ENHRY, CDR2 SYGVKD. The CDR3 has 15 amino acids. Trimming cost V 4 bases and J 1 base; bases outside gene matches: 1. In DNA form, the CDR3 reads TGTGCCATCAGTGGGACAGGGGGAAGCAATCAGCCCCAGCATTTT. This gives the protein CAISGTGGSNQPQHF.

The CDR3 loop is CSASGTLNSGNTIYF. For the CDR3, the DNA is TGCAGCGCATCGGGGACACTAAACTCTGGAAACACCATATATTTT. This chain joins TRBV29-1 and TRBJ1-3; a weak D match, TRBD1 (6 bases). V lost 7 bases to trimming and J lost 0 bases, with 16 bases between them. Germline CDR1 and CDR2: SQVTM and ANQGSEA. The CDR3 is made up of 15 amino acids.

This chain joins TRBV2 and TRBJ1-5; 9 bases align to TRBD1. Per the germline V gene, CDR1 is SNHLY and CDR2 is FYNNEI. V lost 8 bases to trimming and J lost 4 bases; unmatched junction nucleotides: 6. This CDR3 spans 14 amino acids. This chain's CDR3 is CASVRDRANQPQHF. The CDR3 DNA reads TGTGCCAGCGTCCGGGACAGGGCGAATCAGCCCCAGCATTTT.

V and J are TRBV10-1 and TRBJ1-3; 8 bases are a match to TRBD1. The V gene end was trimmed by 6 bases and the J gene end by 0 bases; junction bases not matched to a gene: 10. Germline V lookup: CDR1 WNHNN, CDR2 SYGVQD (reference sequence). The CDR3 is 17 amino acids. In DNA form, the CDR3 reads TGCGCCAGCAGATCCCCCGGACAGGGATTCTCTGGAAACACCATATATTTT. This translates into CASRSPGQGFSGNTIYF.

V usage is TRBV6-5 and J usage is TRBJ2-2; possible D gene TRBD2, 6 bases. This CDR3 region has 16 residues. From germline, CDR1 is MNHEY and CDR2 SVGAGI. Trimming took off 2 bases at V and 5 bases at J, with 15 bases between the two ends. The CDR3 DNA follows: TGTGCCAGCAGTTACCGACCTCGGGGGATGACCGGGGAGCTGTTTTTT. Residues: CASSYRPRGMTGELFF.

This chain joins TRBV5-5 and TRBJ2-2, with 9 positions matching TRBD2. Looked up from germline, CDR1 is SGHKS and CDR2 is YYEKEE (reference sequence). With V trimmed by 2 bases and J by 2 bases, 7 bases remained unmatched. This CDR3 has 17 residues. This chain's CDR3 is CASSLVLAGINTGELFF. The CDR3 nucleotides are TGTGCCAGCAGCTTAGTTCTAGCGGGAATCAACACCGGGGAGCTGTTTTTT.

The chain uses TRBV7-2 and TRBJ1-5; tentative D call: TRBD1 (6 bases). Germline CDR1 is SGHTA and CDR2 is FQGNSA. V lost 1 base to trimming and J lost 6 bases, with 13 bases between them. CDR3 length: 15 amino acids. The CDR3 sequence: CASSLGDISSQPQHF. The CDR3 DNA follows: TGTGCCAGCAGCTTAGGGGACATCAGTAGTCAGCCCCAGCATTTT.

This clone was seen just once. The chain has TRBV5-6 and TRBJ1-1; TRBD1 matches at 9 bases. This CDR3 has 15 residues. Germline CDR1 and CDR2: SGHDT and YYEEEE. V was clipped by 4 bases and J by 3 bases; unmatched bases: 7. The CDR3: CASSGKQGADTEAFF. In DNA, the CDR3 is TGTGCCAGCAGCGGGAAACAGGGGGCGGACACTGAAGCTTTCTTT.

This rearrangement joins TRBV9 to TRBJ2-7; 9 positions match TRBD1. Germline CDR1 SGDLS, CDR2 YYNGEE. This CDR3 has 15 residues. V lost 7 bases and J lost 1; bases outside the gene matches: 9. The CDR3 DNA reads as TGTGCCAGCCTACAGGGGGCCCCAAAATCCTACGAGCAGTACTTC. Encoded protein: CASLQGAPKSYEQYF.

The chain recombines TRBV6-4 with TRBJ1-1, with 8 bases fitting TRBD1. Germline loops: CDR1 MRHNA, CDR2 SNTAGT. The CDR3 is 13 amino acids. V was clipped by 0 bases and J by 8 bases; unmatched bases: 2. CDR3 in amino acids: CASSDSRTGEAFF. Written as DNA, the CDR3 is TGTGCCAGCAGTGACTCTAGGACAGGGGAAGCTTTCTTT.

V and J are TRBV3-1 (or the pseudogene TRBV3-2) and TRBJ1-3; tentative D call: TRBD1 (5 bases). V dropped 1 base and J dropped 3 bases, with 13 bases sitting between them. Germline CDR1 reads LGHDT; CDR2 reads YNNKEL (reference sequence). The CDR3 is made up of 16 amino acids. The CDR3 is CASSQGRQGFGNTIYF. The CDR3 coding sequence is TGTGCCAGCAGCCAAGGGCGCCAGGGATTTGGAAACACCATATATTTT.

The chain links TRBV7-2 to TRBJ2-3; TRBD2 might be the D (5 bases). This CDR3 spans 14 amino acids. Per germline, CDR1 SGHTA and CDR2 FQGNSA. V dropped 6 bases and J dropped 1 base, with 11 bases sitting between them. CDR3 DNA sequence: TGTGCCAGCAGAATACGAGCGGGCACAGATACGCAGTATTTT. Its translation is CASRIRAGTDTQYF.